The source of this TCR beta chain is a study of blood T cells in healthy people across ages. The V end lost 1 base, the J end lost 2 bases, and 11 bases lay between the germline ends. This CDR3 spans 15 amino acids. Germline V lookup: CDR1 SGHTA, CDR2 FQGNSA. The authors ran a second PCR of about 7 to 11 cycles using a sample-barcoded 5' primer and a J-beta primer mix. TCRdb called the 5' RACE reads again in MiXCR, with one record for every CDR3 protein. The sample has 700,000 to 800,000 distinct CDR3 sequences, roughly 45% seen once. The specimen was blood. The receptor's source is a woman between 55 and 75 years old in good health. The gene calls are TRBV7-2 and TRBJ2-5; D possibly matches TRBD1 or TRBD2 (5 bases each). The CDR3 DNA follows: TGTGCCAGCAGCTTAGTTGGGACGGTACAAGAGACCCAGTACTTC. Translating it yields CASSLVGTVQETQYF. Together with reference TRBV7-2 and TRBJ2-5, the CDR3 gives the full variable domain: GAGVSQSPSNKVTEKGKDVELRCDPISGHTALYWYRQSLGQGLEFLIYFQGNSAPDKSGLPSDRFSAERTGGSVSTLTIQRTQQEDSAVYLCASSLVGTVQETQYFGPGTRLLVL.